These 2 T cell receptor beta chains were all obtained from the same sample, sequenced in a study of blood T cell repertoires in COVID-19. Clones were read by immunoSEQ multiplex PCR, and TCRdb kept only the in-frame ones, dropping some. Of 95,000 to 100,000 clones in the sample, 91% are singletons; the top ten hold around 16%. The sample was peripheral blood. Every receptor here comes from a man between 50 and 59 years old with acute or convalescent COVID-19.

The chain recombines TRBV7-6 with TRBJ2-5; TRBD1 agrees at 8 bases. J was trimmed by 4 bases and V by 7 bases; bases with no gene match: 11. Per germline, CDR1 SGHVS and CDR2 FNYEAQ. The CDR3 is 15 amino acids. The CDR3 is CASTPAGTGGETQYF. The CDR3 DNA reads TGTGCCAGCACCCCTGCTGGCACAGGGGGAGAGACCCAGTACTTC.

The table lists this clone with many counts. The sample contains more than one DNA sequence encoding this CDR3. V gene TRBV13 combines with J gene TRBJ1-5; a weak D match, TRBD1 (6 bases). V dropped 0 bases and J dropped 4 bases, with 7 bases sitting between them. This CDR3 contains 14 residues. The germline V gene encodes CDR1 PRHDT and CDR2 FYEKMQ (reference sequence). CDR3 nucleotide sequence: TGTGCCAGCAGCTTAGGACAGGGTAATCAGCCCCAGCATTTT. The encoded protein is CASSLGQGNQPQHF.